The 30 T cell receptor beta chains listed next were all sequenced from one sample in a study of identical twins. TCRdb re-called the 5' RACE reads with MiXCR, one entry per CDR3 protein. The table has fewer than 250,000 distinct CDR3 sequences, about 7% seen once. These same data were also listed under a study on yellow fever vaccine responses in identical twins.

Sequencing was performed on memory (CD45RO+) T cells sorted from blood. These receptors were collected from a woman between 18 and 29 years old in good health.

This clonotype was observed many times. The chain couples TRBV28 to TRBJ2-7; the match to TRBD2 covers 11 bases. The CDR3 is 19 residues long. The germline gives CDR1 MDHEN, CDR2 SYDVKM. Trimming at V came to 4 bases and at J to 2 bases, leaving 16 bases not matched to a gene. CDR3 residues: CASSSRRLTSGGSAYEQYV. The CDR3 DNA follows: TGTGCCAGCAGTTCCCGACGACTAACTAGCGGGGGCTCGGCCTACGAGCAGTACGTC.

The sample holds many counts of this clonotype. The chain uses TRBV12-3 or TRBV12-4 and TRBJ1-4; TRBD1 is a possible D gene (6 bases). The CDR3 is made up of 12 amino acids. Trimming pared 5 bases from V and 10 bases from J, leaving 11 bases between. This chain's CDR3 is CASSQGRGKLFF. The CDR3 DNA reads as TGTGCCAGCAGTCAGGGCAGGGGAAAACTGTTTTTT.

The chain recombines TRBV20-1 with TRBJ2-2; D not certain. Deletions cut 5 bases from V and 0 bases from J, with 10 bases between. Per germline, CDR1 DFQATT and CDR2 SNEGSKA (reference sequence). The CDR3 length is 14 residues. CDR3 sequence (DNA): TGCAGTGCTGGGAAGGATTCGAACACCGGGGAGCTGTTTTTT. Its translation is CSAGKDSNTGELFF.

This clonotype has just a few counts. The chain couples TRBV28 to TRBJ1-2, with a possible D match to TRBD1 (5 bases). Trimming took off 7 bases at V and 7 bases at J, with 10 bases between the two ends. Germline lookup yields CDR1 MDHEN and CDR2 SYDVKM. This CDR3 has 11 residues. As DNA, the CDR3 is TGTGCCAGCACCGGCAGGGCTGGCTACACCTTC. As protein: CASTGRAGYTF.

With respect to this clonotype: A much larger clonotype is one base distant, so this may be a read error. CDR3 nucleotide sequence: TGCGCCAGCAGCTTGGTGGGGGCCATTATGAGCAATGAGCAGTTCTTC. Translating it yields CASSLVGAIMSNEQFF. V usage is TRBV5-1 and J usage is TRBJ2-1; tentative D call: TRBD1 (6 bases). Trimming stripped 0 bases from V and 6 bases from J, with 16 bases between. From germline, CDR1 is SGHRS and CDR2 YFSETQ. There are 16 residues in the CDR3.

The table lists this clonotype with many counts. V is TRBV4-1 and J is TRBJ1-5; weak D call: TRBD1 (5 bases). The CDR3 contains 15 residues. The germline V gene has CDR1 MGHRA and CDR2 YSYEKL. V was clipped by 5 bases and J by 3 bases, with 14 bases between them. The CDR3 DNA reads TGCGCCAGCAGCGAGGGGAGGGGTAACAATCAGCCCCAGCATTTT. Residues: CASSEGRGNNQPQHF.

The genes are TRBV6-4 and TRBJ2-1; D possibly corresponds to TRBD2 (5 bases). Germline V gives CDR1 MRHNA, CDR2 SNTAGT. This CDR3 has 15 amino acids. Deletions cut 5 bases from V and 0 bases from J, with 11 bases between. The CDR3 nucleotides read TGTGCCAGCAGTAAGGAGACTAACTCCTACAATGAGCAGTTCTTC. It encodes CASSKETNSYNEQFF.

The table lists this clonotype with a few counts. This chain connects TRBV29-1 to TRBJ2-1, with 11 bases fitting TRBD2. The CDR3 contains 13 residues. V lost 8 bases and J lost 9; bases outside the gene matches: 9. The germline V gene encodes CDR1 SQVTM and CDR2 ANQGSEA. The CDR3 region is CSMILAGVGEQFF. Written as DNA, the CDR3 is TGCAGCATGATACTAGCGGGAGTGGGTGAGCAGTTCTTC.

CDR3 region: CASSSFWRATDTQYF. Here the CDR3 DNA reads TGTGCCAGTAGTTCCTTTTGGCGGGCCACAGATACGCAGTATTTT. The chain recombines TRBV19 with TRBJ2-3, with D tentatively TRBD2 (5 bases). This CDR3 is 15 amino acids long. Germline V gene sequence: CDR1 LNHDA, CDR2 SQIVND (reference sequence). V was clipped by 5 bases and J by 2 bases, with 14 bases between them.

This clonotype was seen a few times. Written as DNA, the CDR3 is TGCGCCAGCAGCCAAGTCGGGACTACCATACAATCTGAGCAGTTCTTC. The encoded protein is CASSQVGTTIQSEQFF. V is TRBV4-1 and J is TRBJ2-1, with 7 bases identical to TRBD2. Looked up from germline, CDR1 is MGHRA and CDR2 is YSYEKL. V was clipped by 1 base and J by 9 bases; unmatched bases: 12. The CDR3 extends over 16 amino acids.

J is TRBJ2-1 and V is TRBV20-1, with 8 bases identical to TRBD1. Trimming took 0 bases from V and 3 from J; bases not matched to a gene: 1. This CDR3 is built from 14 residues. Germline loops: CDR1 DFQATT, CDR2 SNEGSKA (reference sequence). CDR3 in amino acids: CSARDGTGYNEQFF. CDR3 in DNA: TGCAGTGCTAGAGATGGGACAGGCTACAATGAGCAGTTCTTC.

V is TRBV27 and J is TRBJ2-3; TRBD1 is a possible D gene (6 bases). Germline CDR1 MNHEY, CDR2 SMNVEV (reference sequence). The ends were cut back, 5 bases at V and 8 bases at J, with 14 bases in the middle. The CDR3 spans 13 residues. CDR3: CASSPRGEGTQYF. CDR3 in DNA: TGTGCCAGCAGTCCCAGGGGTGAGGGTACGCAGTATTTT.

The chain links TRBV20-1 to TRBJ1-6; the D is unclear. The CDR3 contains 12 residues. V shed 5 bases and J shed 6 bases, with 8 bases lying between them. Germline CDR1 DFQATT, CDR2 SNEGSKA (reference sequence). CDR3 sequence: CSARGLNSPLHF. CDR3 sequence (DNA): TGCAGTGCTCGAGGGCTTAATTCACCCCTCCACTTT.

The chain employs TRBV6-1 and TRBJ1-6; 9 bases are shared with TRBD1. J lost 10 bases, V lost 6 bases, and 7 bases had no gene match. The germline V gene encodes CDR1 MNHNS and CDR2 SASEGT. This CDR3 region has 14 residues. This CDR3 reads CASRNTGGGSPLHF. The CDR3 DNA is TGTGCCAGCAGGAACACAGGGGGCGGGTCACCCCTCCACTTT.

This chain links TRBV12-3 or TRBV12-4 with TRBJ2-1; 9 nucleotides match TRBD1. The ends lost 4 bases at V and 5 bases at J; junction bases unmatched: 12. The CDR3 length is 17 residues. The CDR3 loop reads CASSSARGTGKHNEQFF. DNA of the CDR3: TGTGCCAGCAGTTCGGCCAGGGGGACAGGGAAACACAATGAGCAGTTCTTC.

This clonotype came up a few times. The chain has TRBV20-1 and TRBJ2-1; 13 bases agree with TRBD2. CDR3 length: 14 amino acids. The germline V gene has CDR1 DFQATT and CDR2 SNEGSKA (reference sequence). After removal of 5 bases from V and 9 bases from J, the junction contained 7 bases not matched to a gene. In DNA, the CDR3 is TGCAGTGCTCATGGACTAGCGGGAGTAGGTGAGCAGTTCTTC. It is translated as CSAHGLAGVGEQFF.

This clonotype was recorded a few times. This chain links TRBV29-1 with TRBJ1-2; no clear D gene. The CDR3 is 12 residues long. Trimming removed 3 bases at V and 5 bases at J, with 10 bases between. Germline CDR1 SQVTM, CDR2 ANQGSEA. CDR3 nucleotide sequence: TGCAGCGTTGAGGTGACACCTTATGGCTACACCTTC. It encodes CSVEVTPYGYTF.

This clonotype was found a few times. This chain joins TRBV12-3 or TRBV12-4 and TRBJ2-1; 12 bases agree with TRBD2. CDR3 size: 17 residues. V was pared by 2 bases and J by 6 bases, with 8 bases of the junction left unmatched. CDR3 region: CASSLRPTSGGSNEQFF. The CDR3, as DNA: TGTGCCAGCAGTTTACGACCGACTAGCGGGGGTAGCAATGAGCAGTTCTTC.

DNA for the CDR3: TGTGCCACCAGCACCGTCGGGGGTCAAGAGACCCAGTACTTC. Translation: CATSTVGGQETQYF. The chain uses TRBV15 and TRBJ2-5; TRBD2 might be the D (6 bases). CDR3 size: 14 residues. The germline V and J ends were trimmed by 4 bases and 2 bases, with 11 bases remaining between them. Per germline, CDR1 LNHNV and CDR2 YYDKDF (reference sequence).

The CDR3 sequence: CATIAGVGNEQFF. The DNA of the CDR3 is TGTGCCACCATAGCGGGAGTCGGCAATGAGCAGTTCTTC. The chain joins TRBV19 to TRBJ2-1; 9 bases are a match to TRBD2. Trimming took 10 bases from V and 6 from J; bases not matched to a gene: 7. Germline-derived CDR1 and CDR2 are LNHDA and SQIVND (reference sequence). This CDR3 contains 13 residues.

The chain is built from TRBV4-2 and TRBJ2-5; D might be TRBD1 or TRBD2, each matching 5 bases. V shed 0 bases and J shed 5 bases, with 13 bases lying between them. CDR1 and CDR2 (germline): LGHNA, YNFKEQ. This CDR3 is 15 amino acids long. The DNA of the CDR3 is TGTGCCAGCAGCCAAGAGTACGGGGCCGGGGAGACCCAGTACTTC. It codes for CASSQEYGAGETQYF.

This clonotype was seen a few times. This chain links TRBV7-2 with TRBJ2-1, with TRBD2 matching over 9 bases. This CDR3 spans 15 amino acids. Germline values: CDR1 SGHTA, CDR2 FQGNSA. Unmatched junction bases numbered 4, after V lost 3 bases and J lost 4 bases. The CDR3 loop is CASSFSGGVYNEQFF. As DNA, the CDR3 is TGTGCCAGCAGCTTTAGCGGGGGCGTTTACAATGAGCAGTTCTTC.

CDR3 DNA: TGTGCCAGCAGCTTGTATCCAGGGGATTCACCCCTCCACTTT. Translation gives CASSLYPGDSPLHF. The rearrangement uses TRBV5-8 and TRBJ1-6; TRBD1 is a possible D gene (6 bases). The CDR3 is made up of 14 amino acids. The V end was cut by 1 base, the J end by 8 bases, with 10 bases between. Germline lookup yields CDR1 SGHTS and CDR2 YDEGEE.

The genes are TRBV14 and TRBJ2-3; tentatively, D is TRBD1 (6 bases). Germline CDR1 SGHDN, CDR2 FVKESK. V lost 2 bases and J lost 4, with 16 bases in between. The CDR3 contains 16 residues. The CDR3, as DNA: TGTGCCAGCAGCCAACGGGACAAAGTTAGGGCAGATACGCAGTATTTT. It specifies CASSQRDKVRADTQYF.

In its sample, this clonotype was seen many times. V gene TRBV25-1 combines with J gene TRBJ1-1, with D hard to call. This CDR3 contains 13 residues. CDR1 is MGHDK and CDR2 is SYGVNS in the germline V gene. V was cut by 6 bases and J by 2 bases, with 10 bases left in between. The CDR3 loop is CASRRLGNTEAFF. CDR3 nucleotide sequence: TGTGCCAGCAGACGACTAGGTAACACTGAAGCTTTCTTT.

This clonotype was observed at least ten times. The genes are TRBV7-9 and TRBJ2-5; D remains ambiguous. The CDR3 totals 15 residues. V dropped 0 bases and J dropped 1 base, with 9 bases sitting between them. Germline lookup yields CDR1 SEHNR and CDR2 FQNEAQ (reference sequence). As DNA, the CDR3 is TGTGCCAGCAGCTTAGCTTTGGCATTCCAAGAGACCCAGTACTTC. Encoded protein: CASSLALAFQETQYF. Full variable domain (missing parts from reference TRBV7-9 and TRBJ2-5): DTGVSQNPRHKITKRGQNVTFRCDPISEHNRLYWYRQTLGQGPEFLTYFQNEAQLEKSRLLSDRFSAERPKGSFSTLEIQRTEQGDSAMYLCASSLALAFQETQYFGPGTRLLVL.

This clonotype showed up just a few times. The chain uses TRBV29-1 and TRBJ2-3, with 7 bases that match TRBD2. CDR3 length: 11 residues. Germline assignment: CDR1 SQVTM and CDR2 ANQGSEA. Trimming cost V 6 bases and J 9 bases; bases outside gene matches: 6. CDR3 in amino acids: CSVYTSATQYF. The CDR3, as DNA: TGCAGCGTCTACACTAGCGCCACGCAGTATTTT.

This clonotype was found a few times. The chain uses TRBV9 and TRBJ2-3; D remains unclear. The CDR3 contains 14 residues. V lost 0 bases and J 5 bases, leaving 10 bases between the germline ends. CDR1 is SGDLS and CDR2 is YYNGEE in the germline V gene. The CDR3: CASSVGVGKDTQYF. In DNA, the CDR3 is TGTGCCAGCAGCGTAGGGGTAGGGAAAGATACGCAGTATTTT.

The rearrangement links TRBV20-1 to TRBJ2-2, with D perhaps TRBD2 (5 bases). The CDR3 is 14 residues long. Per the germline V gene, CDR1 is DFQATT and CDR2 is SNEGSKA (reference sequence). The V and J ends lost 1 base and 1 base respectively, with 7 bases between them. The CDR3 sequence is CSARAAGNTGELFF. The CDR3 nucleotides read TGCAGTGCTAGAGCGGCGGGGAACACCGGGGAGCTGTTTTTT.

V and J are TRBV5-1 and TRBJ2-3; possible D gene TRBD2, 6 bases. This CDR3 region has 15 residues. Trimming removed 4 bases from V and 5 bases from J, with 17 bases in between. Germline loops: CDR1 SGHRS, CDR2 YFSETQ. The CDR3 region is CASSKRGVWEDTQYF. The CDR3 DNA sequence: TGCGCCAGCAGCAAACGCGGGGTTTGGGAAGATACGCAGTATTTT.